This T cell receptor beta chain was recorded in a study of control samples from healthy donors and cancer patients. The CDR3 totals 11 residues. Per germline, CDR1 LNHDA and CDR2 SQIVND (reference sequence). V lost 7 bases and J lost 5, with 9 bases in between. Sequenced by immunoSEQ multiplex PCR; TCRdb stores in-frame clones only, minus some. The profile shows 150,000 or so clones, roughly 88% of them singletons. The receptor's source is a woman under 40 in good health. The chain employs TRBV19 and TRBJ2-7; tentatively, D is TRBD1 (5 bases). The sequenced sample consisted of blood. This CDR3 reads CASIPRDEQYV. CDR3 DNA sequence: TGTGCCAGTATTCCCAGGGACGAGCAGTACGTC.